This T cell receptor beta chain was profiled in a study of shared T cell receptors in the human thymus. As regards this clone: Other nucleotide sequences in the sample specify the same CDR3.

Measured with immunoSEQ multiplex PCR; TCRdb has only the in-frame clones, and not every one. The table has about 660,000 clones, around 87% seen once; the top ten hold around 0.0099%. V shed 5 bases and J shed 2 bases, with 3 bases lying between them. Germline CDR1 is SEHNR and CDR2 is FQNEAQ (reference sequence). The CDR3 is 11 residues long. These data were also filed under a second study, of human thymus T cells.

The sample taken for sequencing was thymocytes. The chain links TRBV7-9 to TRBJ2-5; D is uncertain. The TCR sequence derives from a boy younger than two with a congenital heart defect. CDR3 nucleotides: TGTGCCAGCAGCCCACAAGAGACCCAGTACTTC. Amino acid sequence: CASSPQETQYF.